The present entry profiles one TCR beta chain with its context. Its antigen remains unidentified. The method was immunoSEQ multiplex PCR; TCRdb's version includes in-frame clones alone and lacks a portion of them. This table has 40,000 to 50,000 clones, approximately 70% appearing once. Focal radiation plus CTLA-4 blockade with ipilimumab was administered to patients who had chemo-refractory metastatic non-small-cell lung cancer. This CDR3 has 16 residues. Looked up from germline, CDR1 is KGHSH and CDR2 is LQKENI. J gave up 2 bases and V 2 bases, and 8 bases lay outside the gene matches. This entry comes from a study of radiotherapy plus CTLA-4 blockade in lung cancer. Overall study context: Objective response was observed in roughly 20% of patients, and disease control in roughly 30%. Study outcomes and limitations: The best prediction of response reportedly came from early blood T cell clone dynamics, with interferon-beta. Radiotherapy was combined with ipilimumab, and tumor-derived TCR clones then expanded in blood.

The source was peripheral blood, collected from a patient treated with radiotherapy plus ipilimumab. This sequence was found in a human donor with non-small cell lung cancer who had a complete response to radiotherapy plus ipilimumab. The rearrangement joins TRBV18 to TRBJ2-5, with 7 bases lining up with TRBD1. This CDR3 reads CASSPNMGQRQETQYF. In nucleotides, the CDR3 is TGTGCCAGCTCACCAAATATGGGACAGAGACAAGAGACCCAGTACTTC.